The 3 T cell receptor beta chains in this list originate from one sample, sequenced in a study of chronic HIV infection and antiretroviral therapy. A single record per CDR3 protein comes from TCRdb applying MiXCR to the 5' RACE reads. The sample has about 31,000 distinct CDR3 sequences, more than 7.5% seen once; the top ten hold about 2.5%. The specimen was peripheral blood. All receptors come from an adult who had HIV and had not received antiretroviral therapy, or was an uninfected healthy control (not recorded which).

This clonotype has a count of ten or more. The chain links TRBV29-1 to TRBJ1-1; D is undetermined. The CDR3 consists of 11 residues. CDR1 is SQVTM and CDR2 is ANQGSEA in the germline V gene. Trimming shortened V by 5 bases and J by 1 base, and 5 bases separated the two germline ends. The CDR3 nucleotides read TGCAGCGTTAGCCAGAACACTGAAGCTTTCTTT. Encoded protein: CSVSQNTEAFF. Together with reference TRBV29-1 and TRBJ1-1, the CDR3 gives the full variable domain: SAVISQKPSRDICQRGTSLTIQCQVDSQVTMMFWYRQQPGQSLTLIATANQGSEATYESGFVIDKFPISRPNLTFSTLTVSNMSPEDSSIYLCSVSQNTEAFFGQGTRLTVV.

The V call is TRBV7-3, the J call TRBJ2-7, with 9 bases matching TRBD2. V lost 2 bases to trimming and J lost 6 bases; unmatched junction nucleotides: 5. The CDR3 sequence is 14 residues long. Germline V gene data show CDR1 as SGHTA and CDR2 as FQGTGA. The CDR3 DNA sequence: TGTGCCAGCAGCTTAGCGGGGGGGCCTAGCGAGCAGTACTTC. This gives the protein CASSLAGGPSEQYF.

This clonotype was counted many times. The genes are TRBV20-1 and TRBJ2-1; D gene ambiguous. CDR1 and CDR2 from the germline V gene are DFQATT and SNEGSKA (reference sequence). The CDR3 consists of 14 residues. V was cut by 3 bases and J by 0 bases, with 9 bases left in between. CDR3 nucleotides: TGCAGTGCTAGGAATATTAGCTCCTACAATGAGCAGTTCTTC. Its translation: CSARNISSYNEQFF.